This T cell receptor (beta chain) was sequenced for a study of cytomegalovirus exposure and HLA in healthy donors. Use of 60 Vbeta and 13 Jbeta primers characterized the PCR. Profiled with immunoSEQ multiplex PCR; TCRdb holds only in-frame clones, not every one. The sample records approximately 120,000 clones, roughly 80% being singletons. The study's findings and limits: There were about 160 TCR beta chains listed as cytomegalovirus-associated. Specific recognition of CMV antigens was confirmed in vitro for a few chains (all CMV-associated). Previous analysis showed most TCR beta V segments were productive about 90% or about 30% of the time.

This CDR3 has 14 residues. V trimming: 7 bases; J trimming: 4 bases; junction bases outside the gene matches: 7. From germline, CDR1 is MGHRA and CDR2 YSYEKL. This clone was counted a few times. The antigen is not known. This sequence originates from a man aged 50-60 years in good health and CMV-seronegative. V usage is TRBV4-1 and J usage is TRBJ2-3, with 8 bases aligning to TRBD2. Sequencing was carried out using PBMCs. The CDR3 reads CASKWTSKADTQYF. CDR3 nucleotide sequence: TGCGCCAGCAAATGGACTAGCAAAGCAGATACGCAGTATTTT.